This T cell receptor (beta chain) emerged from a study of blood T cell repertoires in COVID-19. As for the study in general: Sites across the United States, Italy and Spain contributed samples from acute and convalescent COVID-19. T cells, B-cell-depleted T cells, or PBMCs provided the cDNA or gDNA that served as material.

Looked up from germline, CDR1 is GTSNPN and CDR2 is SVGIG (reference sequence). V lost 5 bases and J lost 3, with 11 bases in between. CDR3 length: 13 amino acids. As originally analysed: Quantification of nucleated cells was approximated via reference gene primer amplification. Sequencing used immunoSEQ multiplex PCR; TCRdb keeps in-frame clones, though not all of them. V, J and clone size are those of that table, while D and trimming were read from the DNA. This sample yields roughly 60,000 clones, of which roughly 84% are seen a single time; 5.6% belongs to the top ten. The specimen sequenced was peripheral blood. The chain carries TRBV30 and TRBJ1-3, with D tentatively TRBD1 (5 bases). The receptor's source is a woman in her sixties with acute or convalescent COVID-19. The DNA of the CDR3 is TGTGCCTGGGGAACAGGTGGTGGAAACACCATATATTTT. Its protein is CAWGTGGGNTIYF.